A single T cell receptor (beta chain) is shown here with its context. This record comes from a study of T cells expressing NK-cell markers. The germline CDR1 and CDR2 sequences are SGHRS and YFSETQ. The CDR3 is made up of 14 amino acids. For TCR beta, cDNA was produced by 5'RACE template switching with UMIs. No DNA is given; TCRdb re-called the 5' RACE reads and lists each CDR3 protein once. With about 150,000 distinct CDR3 sequences in the sample, the ten largest clones hold 30% to 45%. The source material was blood T cells: a sorted CD56 or NKG2C T cell subset, CD4+ or CD8+ T cells, or bulk PBMC T cells (not recorded which). The clonotype comes from a woman aged 45-65 years in good health. This sequence joins TRBV5-1 and TRBJ2-1; no DNA is available, so the TRBD2 call from TCRdb remains unchecked. CDR3 sequence: CASSDVGRSYEQFF.